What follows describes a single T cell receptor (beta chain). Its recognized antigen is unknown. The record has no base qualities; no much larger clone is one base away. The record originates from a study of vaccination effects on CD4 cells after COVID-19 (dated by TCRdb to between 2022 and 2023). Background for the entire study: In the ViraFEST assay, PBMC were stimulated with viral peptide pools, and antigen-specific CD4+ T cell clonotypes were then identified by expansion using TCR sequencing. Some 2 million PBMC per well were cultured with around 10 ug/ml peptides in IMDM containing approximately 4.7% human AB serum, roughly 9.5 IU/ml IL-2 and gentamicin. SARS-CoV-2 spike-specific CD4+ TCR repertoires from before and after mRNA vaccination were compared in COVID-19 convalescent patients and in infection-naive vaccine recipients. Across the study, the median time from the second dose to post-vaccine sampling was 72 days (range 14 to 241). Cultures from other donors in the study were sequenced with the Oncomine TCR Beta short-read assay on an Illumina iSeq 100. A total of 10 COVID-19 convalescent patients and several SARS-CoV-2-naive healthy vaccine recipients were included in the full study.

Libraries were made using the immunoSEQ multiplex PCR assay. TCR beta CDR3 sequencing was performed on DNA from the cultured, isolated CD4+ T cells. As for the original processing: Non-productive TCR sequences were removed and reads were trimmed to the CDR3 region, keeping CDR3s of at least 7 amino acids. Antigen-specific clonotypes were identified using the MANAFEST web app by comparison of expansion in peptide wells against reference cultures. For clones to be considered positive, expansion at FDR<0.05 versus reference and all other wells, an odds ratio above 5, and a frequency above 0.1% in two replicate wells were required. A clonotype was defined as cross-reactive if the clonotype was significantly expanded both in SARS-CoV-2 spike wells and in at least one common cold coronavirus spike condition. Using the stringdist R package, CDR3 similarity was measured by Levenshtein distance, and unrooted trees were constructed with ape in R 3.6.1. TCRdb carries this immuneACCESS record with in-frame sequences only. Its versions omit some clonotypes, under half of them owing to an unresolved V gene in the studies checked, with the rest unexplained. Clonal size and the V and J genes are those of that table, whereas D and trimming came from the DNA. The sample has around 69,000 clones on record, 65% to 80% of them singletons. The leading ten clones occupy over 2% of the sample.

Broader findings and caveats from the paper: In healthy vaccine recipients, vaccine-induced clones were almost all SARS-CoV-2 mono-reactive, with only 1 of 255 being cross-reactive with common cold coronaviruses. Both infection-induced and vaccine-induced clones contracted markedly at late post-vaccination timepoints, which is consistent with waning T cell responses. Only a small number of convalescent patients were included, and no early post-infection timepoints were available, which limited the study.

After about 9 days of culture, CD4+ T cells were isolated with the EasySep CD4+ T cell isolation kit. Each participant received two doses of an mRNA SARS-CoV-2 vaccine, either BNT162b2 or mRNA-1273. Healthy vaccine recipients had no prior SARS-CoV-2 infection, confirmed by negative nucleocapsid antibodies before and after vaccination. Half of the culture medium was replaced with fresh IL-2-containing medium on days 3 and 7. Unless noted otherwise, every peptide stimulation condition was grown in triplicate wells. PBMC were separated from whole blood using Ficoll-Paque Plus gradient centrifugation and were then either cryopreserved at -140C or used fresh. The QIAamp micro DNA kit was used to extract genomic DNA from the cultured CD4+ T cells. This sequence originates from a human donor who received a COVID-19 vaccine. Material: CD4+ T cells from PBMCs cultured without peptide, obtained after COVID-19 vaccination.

The DNA sequence follows: TGCGCCAGCAGCGGGGGTTTCGAAAAACTGTTTTTT. Its translation is CASSGGFEKLFF. Rearrangement joined TRBV5-1 to TRBJ1-4, with TRBD1 tentatively as D gene (5 bases match). V was cut back by 4 bases and J by 8 bases, leaving a gap of 9 bases between them. The CDR3 contains 12 residues, cysteine and phenylalanine counted. The only DNA kept is the CDR3, 36 bases in frame from the first base. The germline V gene specifies SGHRS as CDR1 and YFSETQ as CDR2.